The rows below give T cell receptor beta chains drawn from one sample of a study of blood T cell repertoires in COVID-19. The data were produced by immunoSEQ multiplex PCR, yet TCRdb's version contains in-frame clones alone and is incomplete. Of around 150,000 clones in the sample, 92% were seen once. The sequenced material came from peripheral blood. Every receptor here comes from a man younger than 40 with COVID-19, enrolled during active disease. Both conserved end residues are part of each CDR3. Each record gives: CDR3 protein, CDR3 DNA, V gene, J gene, clone size, D gene. A D gene is named only where the DNA matches it firmly. The size entry is marked missing in some rows and otherwise reads once, few, many or a size class.

CASSLGTGLEAFF	TGTGCCAGCAGTTTAGGGACAGGGCTTGAAGCTTTCTTT	TRBV12-3/TRBV12-4	TRBJ1-1	.	TRBD1
CASSTPTGGHGYTF	TGCGCCAGCAGCACCCCTACAGGGGGCCATGGCTACACCTTC	TRBV5-1	TRBJ1-2	.	TRBD1
CAWSVSWGAETQYF	TGTGCCTGGAGTGTATCTTGGGGCGCGGAGACCCAGTACTTC	TRBV30	TRBJ2-5	.	.
CASSYSGLSGELFF	TGTGCCAGCAGTTACTCGGGCCTATCCGGGGAGCTGTTTTTT	TRBV6-6	TRBJ2-2	.	.
CASSSDRSGNSPLHF	TGTGCCAGCAGCTCGGACAGGTCGGGTAATTCACCCCTCCACTTT	TRBV5-4	TRBJ1-6	once	TRBD1
CASSISGGLGYTF	TGTGCCAGTAGTATCTCAGGGGGCCTTGGCTACACCTTC	TRBV19	TRBJ1-2	.	TRBD1
CASSVASGFIYEQYF	TGTGCCAGCAGCGTAGCTAGCGGGTTCATCTACGAGCAGTACTTC	TRBV9	TRBJ2-7	once	TRBD2
CASSQVQRVGGNTEAFF	TGCGCCAGCAGCCAAGTTCAGAGGGTAGGGGGGAACACTGAAGCTTTCTTT	TRBV4-3	TRBJ1-1	few	.
CASSSTGDAPDTQYF	TGTGCCAGCAGCTCCACAGGGGACGCGCCAGATACGCAGTATTTT	TRBV11-3	TRBJ2-3	.	TRBD1
CASSPRGGSEEKLFF	TGTGCCAGTAGTCCCCGGGGGGGATCAGAGGAAAAACTGTTTTTT	TRBV19	TRBJ1-4	.	.
CASSIQGVAIYDEAFF	TGTGCCAGTAGTATTCAGGGGGTGGCGATCTACGATGAAGCTTTCTTT	TRBV19	TRBJ1-1	.	TRBD1
CASSRGYRTEANYGYTF	TGCGCCAGCAGCCGAGGATATAGGACAGAAGCTAACTATGGCTACACCTTC	TRBV4-3	TRBJ1-2	once	.
CAARGRVVLDGYTF	TGTGCCGCCCGAGGGCGCGTGGTCTTGGATGGCTACACCTTC	TRBV6-6	TRBJ1-2	.	.
CASSSARQGGYGYTF	TGTGCCAGCAGTTCCGCTCGACAGGGCGGCTATGGCTACACCTTC	TRBV28	TRBJ1-2	.	TRBD1
CASSKFTGLNTEAFF	TGTGCCAGCAGCAAGTTTACAGGGTTGAACACTGAAGCTTTCTTT	TRBV21-1	TRBJ1-1	.	.
CASSLAQNEQFF	TGTGCCAGCAGTTTGGCCCAAAATGAGCAGTTCTTC	TRBV28	TRBJ2-1	.	.
CASSSFSGNTIYF	TGTGCCAGCAGTTCTTTCTCTGGAAACACCATATATTTT	TRBV6-5	TRBJ1-3	.	.
CASSLDLNRLISYGYTF	TGTGCCAGCAGCTTAGATTTGAACAGATTGATCTCTTATGGCTACACCTTC	TRBV7-9	TRBJ1-2	.	.
CASSVGQGANQPQHF	TGTGCCAGCAGCGTTGGACAGGGGGCAAATCAGCCCCAGCATTTT	TRBV2	TRBJ1-5	.	TRBD1
CASSSWTRGDTGELFF	TGTGCCAGCAGCTCCTGGACCAGGGGCGACACCGGGGAGCTGTTTTTT	TRBV7-3	TRBJ2-2	.	.
CASRPGQGSYEQYF	TGTGCCAGCAGGCCGGGACAGGGCTCCTACGAGCAGTACTTC	TRBV11-2	TRBJ2-7	.	TRBD1
CASRSSGILQVTQYF	TGTGCCAGCAGGTCTAGCGGGATCCTCCAGGTTACGCAGTATTTT	TRBV7-2	TRBJ2-3	.	TRBD2
CASSMQGSNSPLHF	TGTGCCAGTAGTATGCAGGGCTCGAATTCACCCCTCCACTTT	TRBV19	TRBJ1-6	.	.
CANNDRGARQGRDSPLHF	TGTGCCAACAACGACCGTGGGGCCCGACAGGGAAGGGATTCACCCCTCCACTTT	TRBV3-1/TRBV3-2	TRBJ1-6	.	TRBD1
CASSLQGAVGELFF	TGTGCCAGCAGCTTACAGGGGGCGGTAGGGGAGCTGTTTTTT	TRBV7-3	TRBJ2-2	once	TRBD1
CSVGTSILNEQFF	TGCAGCGTTGGGACTAGCATTTTGAATGAGCAGTTCTTC	TRBV29-1	TRBJ2-1	.	TRBD2
CAISSRTVNTEAFF	TGTGCCATCAGTAGCCGAACAGTGAACACTGAAGCTTTCTTT	TRBV10-3	TRBJ1-1	.	.
CASSLLDTGNTIYF	TGTGCCAGCAGCCTCCTAGATACTGGAAACACCATATATTTT	TRBV7-2	TRBJ1-3	.	.
CAWSAYSGANVLTF	TGTGCCTGGAGTGCTTACTCTGGGGCCAACGTCCTGACTTTC	TRBV30	TRBJ2-6	few	.
CAISPGTGPNTEAFF	TGTGCCATCAGTCCAGGGACAGGACCGAACACTGAAGCTTTCTTT	TRBV10-3	TRBJ1-1	.	TRBD1
CASSLTPYGGGRVRDNEQFF	TGTGCCAGCAGTTTAACGCCCTATGGCGGCGGGAGGGTTCGAGACAATGAGCAGTTCTTC	TRBV27	TRBJ2-1	.	TRBD2
CASGQSNQPQHF	TGTGCCTCCGGACAGAGCAATCAGCCCCAGCATTTT	TRBV10-3	TRBJ1-5	.	.
CASSPRETQYF	TGTGCCAGCAGCCCGAGAGAGACCCAGTACTTC	TRBV7-8	TRBJ2-5	.	.
CASSSSGFPNSPLHF	TGTGCCAGCAGTTCTTCCGGGTTTCCTAATTCACCCCTCCACTTT	TRBV6-5	TRBJ1-6	.	.
CAWSPGQSYEQYF	TGTGCCTGGAGCCCGGGACAGTCCTACGAGCAGTACTTC	TRBV30	TRBJ2-7	.	TRBD1
CATSGGGGIDNEQFF	TGTGCCACCAGTGGGGGAGGAGGAATAGACAATGAGCAGTTCTTC	TRBV24-1	TRBJ2-1	.	.
CASSTRGGTYPHEQFF	TGTGCCAGCAGCACCCGAGGGGGCACATACCCCCATGAGCAGTTCTTC	TRBV9	TRBJ2-1	.	TRBD1
CASSFVGSGQPQHF	TGTGCCAGCAGTTTCGTCGGGTCGGGTCAGCCCCAGCATTTT	TRBV27	TRBJ1-5	few	.
CASSDTATEAFF	TGTGCCAGCAGCGACACGGCCACTGAAGCTTTCTTT	TRBV6-5	TRBJ1-1	.	.
CASSQASGTGGEETQYF	TGTGCCAGCAGCCAAGCCTCCGGGACAGGGGGCGAAGAGACCCAGTACTTC	TRBV3-1/TRBV3-2	TRBJ2-5	.	TRBD1
CASSYSTDPLPSPLHF	TGTGCCAGCAGTTACTCGACAGACCCTTTGCCTTCACCCCTCCACTTT	TRBV6-5	TRBJ1-6	.	.
CATSGLGVPTGYGYTF	TGTGCCACCAGCGGCCTAGGGGTTCCCACGGGCTATGGCTACACCTTC	TRBV15	TRBJ1-2	.	.
CASSYTGVGGNTIYF	TGTGCCAGCAGTTACACGGGGGTGGGAGGAAACACCATATATTTT	TRBV6-5	TRBJ1-3	.	.
CASSFTLASGNTIYF	TGTGCCAGCAGTTTCACCTTGGCCTCTGGAAACACCATATATTTT	TRBV27	TRBJ1-3	.	.
CASSLDRGQNYEQYF	TGTGCCAGCAGCTTGGACAGGGGGCAGAACTACGAGCAGTACTTC	TRBV7-2	TRBJ2-7	.	TRBD1
CASSITGGQGPQHF	TGTGCCAGTAGTATCACAGGGGGTCAGGGTCCCCAGCATTTT	TRBV19	TRBJ1-5	.	TRBD1
CASSFHPGQGSNSPLHF	TGTGCCAGCAGCTTTCATCCCGGACAGGGGTCTAATTCACCCCTCCACTTT	TRBV13	TRBJ1-6	.	TRBD1
CASSLQGAGGYTF	TGTGCCAGCAGTCTACAGGGGGCGGGTGGCTACACCTTC	TRBV12-3/TRBV12-4	TRBJ1-2	.	TRBD1
CASSLQGSTEAFF	TGTGCCAGCAGTTTACAGGGTTCCACTGAAGCTTTCTTT	TRBV7-3	TRBJ1-1	.	.
CASSVGRFIFSAEAFF	TGTGCCAGCAGCGTAGGGAGGTTTATTTTCTCCGCTGAAGCTTTCTTT	TRBV9	TRBJ1-1	.	.
CASSSLLTGGRYEQYF	TGTGCCAGCAGTTCTCTACTCACAGGGGGTCGATACGAGCAGTACTTC	TRBV27	TRBJ2-7	.	TRBD1
CASRWEGSNTEAFF	TGTGCCAGCAGGTGGGAGGGATCGAACACTGAAGCTTTCTTT	TRBV27	TRBJ1-1	.	.
CSVGLQGGSYEQYF	TGCAGCGTCGGATTACAGGGGGGATCCTACGAGCAGTACTTC	TRBV29-1	TRBJ2-7	once	TRBD1
CASSETDFRNTEAFF	TGTGCCAGCAGTGAGACCGACTTTAGGAACACTGAAGCTTTCTTT	TRBV2	TRBJ1-1	few	.
CASSEQRRYGYTF	TGTGCCAGCAGCGAACAGCGGCGCTATGGCTACACCTTC	TRBV28	TRBJ1-2	.	.
CASSYTWSSYEQYF	TGTGCCAGCAGTTACACATGGAGTTCCTACGAGCAGTACTTC	TRBV6-5	TRBJ2-7	.	.
CASSRTGPYNEQFF	TGTGCCAGCAGCCGGACAGGCCCCTACAATGAGCAGTTCTTC	TRBV5-4	TRBJ2-1	.	TRBD1
CASSLVPGETYEQYF	TGCGCCAGCAGCTTGGTCCCAGGGGAAACCTACGAGCAGTACTTT	TRBV5-1	TRBJ2-7	.	.
CASGGAPTEAFF	TGTGCCAGCGGGGGGGCACCCACTGAAGCTTTCTTT	TRBV7-9	TRBJ1-1	.	.
CASSPNGGGNSYEQYF	TGTGCCAGCAGCCCTAATGGTGGCGGGAACTCCTACGAGCAGTACTTC	TRBV11-3	TRBJ2-7	.	.